Below, 29 T cell receptor beta chains from the same sample are listed, as sequenced in a study of cytomegalovirus exposure and HLA in healthy donors. 13 Jbeta primers and 60 Vbeta primers were used for the PCR. Sequenced by immunoSEQ multiplex PCR; TCRdb stores in-frame clones only, minus some. The table has about 200,000 clones, approximately 85% seen once. Material: PBMCs. These TCRs come from a woman between 35 and 50 years old in good health and CMV-seronegative.

This rearrangement joins TRBV20-1 to TRBJ1-1; 9 bases agree with TRBD1. The germline CDR1 and CDR2 sequences are DFQATT and SNEGSKA (reference sequence). CDR3 length: 11 amino acids. V shed 6 bases and J 10 bases; nucleotides not matched to a gene: 6. This chain's CDR3 is CSARTGDTAFF. The CDR3 region has the DNA TGCAGTGCGCGGACAGGGGACACAGCTTTCTTT.

The CDR3 loop is CASSLGSLAGDGETQYF. CDR3 nucleotides: TGTGCCAGCAGCTTGGGGTCACTAGCGGGAGATGGGGAGACCCAGTACTTC. This chain joins TRBV11-2 and TRBJ2-5; 11 bases match TRBD2. CDR3 length equals 17 residues. Germline-derived CDR1 and CDR2 are SGHAT and FQNNGV. V shed 3 bases and J 5 bases; nucleotides not matched to a gene: 11.

Here the CDR3 reads CASSYSRGPGNTIYF. For the CDR3, the DNA is TGTGCCAGCAGTTACTCCAGGGGGCCTGGAAACACCATATATTTT. The J gene is TRBJ1-3, the V gene TRBV6-5, with 8 bases matching TRBD1. The V and J ends lost 0 bases and 2 bases, in that order; junction bases with no gene match: 0. There are 15 residues in the CDR3. Germline CDR1 reads MNHEY; CDR2 reads SVGAGI.

The CDR3 sequence: CASSLLGGTIASYEQYF. CDR3 DNA: TGTGCCAGCAGCCTTTTAGGCGGCACCATAGCGTCCTACGAGCAGTACTTC. The J gene is TRBJ2-5, the V gene TRBV27, with D perhaps TRBD2 (5 bases). Near its end, the DNA agrees better with TRBJ2-7, so the J call may be wrong. The CDR3 has 17 residues. CDR1 is MNHEY and CDR2 is SMNVEV in the germline V gene (reference sequence).

The chain employs TRBV27 and TRBJ2-7; D is possibly TRBD1 (6 bases). Germline lookup yields CDR1 MNHEY and CDR2 SMNVEV (reference sequence). The CDR3 contains 14 residues. Trimming shortened V by 8 bases and J by 4 bases, and 18 bases separated the two germline ends. The CDR3 bases are TGTGCCAGCCTGGGCAGTGGGACACCTTACGAGCAGTACTTC. This translates into CASLGSGTPYEQYF.

This chain connects TRBV5-1 to TRBJ1-4; D is possibly TRBD1 (5 bases). Trimming left V 0 bases short and J 4 bases short, with 10 bases between. CDR3 length: 15 residues. Germline V gene lookup returns CDR1 SGHRS and CDR2 YFSETQ. CDR3 sequence reads: CASSLVAGLNEKLFF. The DNA of the CDR3 is TGCGCCAGCAGCTTGGTGGCAGGGCTTAATGAAAAACTGTTTTTT.

This clone came up once. V usage is TRBV5-6 and J usage is TRBJ1-1; D might be TRBD1 (6 bases). The V end lost 4 bases, the J end lost 6 bases, and 22 bases lay between the germline ends. The CDR3 runs to 16 residues. From germline, CDR1 is SGHDT and CDR2 YYEEEE. CDR3 DNA: TGTGCCAGCAGCCTCGGGGGGGCCGCCTTGTTTGCTGAAGCTTTCTTT. It is translated as CASSLGGAALFAEAFF. Filled out from reference TRBV5-6 and TRBJ1-1, the complete variable domain reads DAGVTQSPTHLIKTRGQQVTLRCSPKSGHDTVSWYQQALGQGPQFIFQYYEEEERQRGNFPDRFSGHQFPNYSSELNVNALLLGDSALYLCASSLGGAALFAEAFFGQGTRLTVV.

The chain combines TRBV6-6 with TRBJ2-3; 10 bases align to TRBD1. V was pared by 6 bases and J by 8 bases, with 8 bases of the junction left unmatched. The CDR3 is made up of 14 amino acids. Germline CDR1 is MNHNY and CDR2 is SVGAGI (reference sequence). This chain's CDR3 is CASRIGQGDGTQYF. The CDR3, as DNA: TGTGCCAGCAGGATTGGACAGGGGGACGGTACGCAGTATTTT.

This clone was seen just once. The chain carries TRBV5-5 and TRBJ2-7; TRBD2 matches 7 bases. Germline V gives CDR1 SGHKS, CDR2 YYEKEE (reference sequence). The CDR3 totals 12 residues. Trimming took 4 bases from V and 4 from J; bases not matched to a gene: 2. In DNA form, the CDR3 reads TGTGCCAGCAGCCCCGGGGGGTACGAGCAGTACTTC. It yields the protein CASSPGGYEQYF.

The rearrangement joins TRBV28 to TRBJ1-2; D not resolved. Deletions cut 6 bases from V and 6 bases from J, with 20 bases between. Germline V gene data show CDR1 as MDHEN and CDR2 as SYDVKM. The CDR3 covers 15 residues. CDR3 DNA sequence: TGTGCCAGCAGAGACGCCCTCGGACTACATAATGGCTACACCTTC. Protein product: CASRDALGLHNGYTF.

The J gene is TRBJ2-2, the V gene TRBV4-2, with 12 bases lining up with TRBD2. The CDR3 sequence is 17 residues long. CDR1 is LGHNA, CDR2 YNFKEQ, per germline. The V segment lost 4 bases and the J segment 4 bases; nucleotides outside the gene matches: 7. In nucleotides, the CDR3 is TGTGCCAGCAGCCGCCAGACTAGCGGGAGTTCCACCGGGGAGCTGTTTTTT. It specifies CASSRQTSGSSTGELFF.

This chain uses TRBV5-1 with TRBJ1-3; maybe TRBD1 (5 bases). Trimming pared 1 base from V and 4 bases from J, leaving 21 bases between. Germline V gene lookup returns CDR1 SGHRS and CDR2 YFSETQ. CDR3 length: 18 residues. Written as DNA, the CDR3 is TGCGCCAGCAGCTTGATGACCGGTAGGGGAATTTCCGGAAACACCATATATTTT. Translating gives CASSLMTGRGISGNTIYF.

This clone was observed once. This chain joins TRBV23-1 and TRBJ2-7, with 14 positions matching TRBD2. TRBV23-1 is noted as an ORF with a role that remains uncertain. The CDR3 loop spans 19 amino acids. Losses at the gene ends were 6 bases for V and 2 bases for J; bases not matched to a gene: 15. DNA for the CDR3: TGCGCCAGCAGACCGAATCCGGGACTAGCGGGAGAAACTCCCTACGAGCAGTACTTC. Translating it yields CASRPNPGLAGETPYEQYF.

The CDR3 DNA sequence: TGTGCCAGCGCGACTTGGGGTCAGGGCCAGCCCCAGCATTTT. This encodes CASATWGQGQPQHF. The chain links TRBV27 to TRBJ1-5, with D possibly TRBD1 on 5 matching bases. Deletions cut 8 bases from V and 7 bases from J, with 18 bases between. CDR3 length equals 14 residues. CDR1 and CDR2 (germline): MNHEY, SMNVEV (reference sequence).

This clone appeared a few times. The chain employs TRBV7-3 and TRBJ1-6, with a tentative D call TRBD1 (5 bases). Trimming shortened V by 8 bases and J by 7 bases, and 12 bases separated the two germline ends. There are 13 residues in the CDR3. CDR1 is SGHTA and CDR2 is FQGTGA in the germline V gene. CDR3 protein: CASGPSGNSPLHF. The CDR3, as DNA: TGTGCCAGCGGCCCGTCAGGGAATTCACCCCTCCACTTT.

This chain joins TRBV30 and TRBJ2-7; 8 bases align to TRBD1. This CDR3 has 14 residues. Germline CDR1 reads GTSNPN; CDR2 reads SVGIG (reference sequence). The ends lost 3 bases at V and 4 bases at J; junction bases unmatched: 8. The CDR3 loop reads CAWSAGTGYYEQYF. The CDR3 DNA reads TGTGCCTGGAGCGCCGGGACAGGTTATTACGAGCAGTACTTC.

The chain employs TRBV6-4 and TRBJ2-1; 7 bases map to TRBD2. Germline trimming cut 2 bases from V and 11 bases from J; bases unmatched to any gene: 15. The V gene's germline CDR1 is MRHNA and CDR2 SNTAGT. The CDR3 contains 16 residues. The CDR3 protein is CASSDNRVGGFGKQFF. CDR3 in DNA: TGTGCCAGCAGTGACAACAGAGTGGGAGGGTTCGGGAAGCAGTTCTTC.

This chain uses TRBV19 with TRBJ2-3; TRBD1 matches at 9 bases. The germline CDR1 and CDR2 sequences are LNHDA and SQIVND (reference sequence). This CDR3 spans 15 amino acids. V lost 4 bases and J lost 4; bases outside the gene matches: 6. This CDR3 reads CASSTDRGLADTQYF. The CDR3 DNA sequence: TGTGCCAGTAGTACCGACAGGGGGTTGGCAGATACGCAGTATTTT.

This clone has just a few counts. The chain recombines TRBV14 with TRBJ1-4; 7 bases are a match to TRBD1. V lost 4 bases to trimming and J lost 8 bases; unmatched junction nucleotides: 7. Germline V gene data show CDR1 as SGHDN and CDR2 as FVKESK. This CDR3 is built from 14 residues. The CDR3 spells CASSPRTGGEKLFF. The CDR3 bases are TGTGCCAGCAGCCCGAGGACAGGAGGGGAAAAACTGTTTTTT.

A single count supports this clone. This same CDR3 is encoded by further DNA sequences in the sample. The genes are TRBV7-9 and TRBJ1-1; D unresolved. Germline lookup yields CDR1 SEHNR and CDR2 FQNEAQ (reference sequence). The CDR3 loop spans 13 amino acids. Between the trimmed V and J ends, which lost 2 bases and 5 bases, there was a span of 9 bases. This CDR3 reads CASSLSGGTEAFF. For the CDR3, the DNA is TGTGCCAGCAGCTTATCGGGAGGGACTGAAGCTTTCTTT.

V gene TRBV19 combines with J gene TRBJ2-1, with 9 bases lining up with TRBD2. The trim removed 6 bases at V and 1 base at J, leaving 1 base unmatched. The CDR3 runs 14 residues. CDR1 and CDR2 (germline): LNHDA, SQIVND (reference sequence). CDR3 loop: CASRREGSYNEQFF. CDR3 in DNA: TGTGCCAGTAGGCGGGAGGGGTCCTACAATGAGCAGTTCTTC.

The chain joins TRBV5-4 to TRBJ2-7; TRBD2 matches 10 bases. CDR3 length equals 17 residues. The junction had 11 bases not matched to a gene; V was cut back by 1 base and J by 4 bases. The germline V gene has CDR1 SGHNT and CDR2 YYREEE (reference sequence). For the CDR3, the DNA is TGTGCCAGCAGCTTGAGGGTACTAGCGGGAACCTTGTACGAGCAGTACTTC. This translates into CASSLRVLAGTLYEQYF. The full variable domain, rest sourced from reference TRBV5-4 and TRBJ2-7, is ETGVTQSPTHLIKTRGQQVTLRCSSQSGHNTVSWYQQALGQGPQFIFQYYREEENGRGNFPPRFSGLQFPNYSSELNVNALELDDSALYLCASSLRVLAGTLYEQYFGPGTRLTVT.

The J gene is TRBJ1-5, the V gene TRBV7-2; 10 bases are a match to TRBD1. Germline V gene lookup returns CDR1 SGHTA and CDR2 FQGNSA. The V segment lost 1 base and the J segment 0 bases; nucleotides outside the gene matches: 3. The CDR3 is 17 amino acids. The CDR3: CASSLGQGAYSNQPQHF. The CDR3 bases are TGTGCCAGCAGCTTAGGACAGGGGGCGTATAGCAATCAGCCCCAGCATTTT.

A remark on this clone: Other DNA sequences in the sample encode the same CDR3. The CDR3 sequence: CASRLAGGSGELFF. CDR3 DNA sequence: TGTGCCAGCAGACTGGCGGGAGGTAGCGGGGAGCTGTTTTTT. V gene TRBV6-4 combines with J gene TRBJ2-2; TRBD2 matches 8 bases. Per the germline V gene, CDR1 is MRHNA and CDR2 is SNTAGT. The J segment lost 7 bases and the V segment lost 6 bases, leaving 7 bases of the junction unmatched. The CDR3 is 14 residues long.

The chain carries TRBV7-7 and TRBJ1-1, with 7 bases matching TRBD1. V shed 0 bases, J shed 1 base, and the junction held 8 bases outside the gene matches. Germline assignment: CDR1 SSHAT and CDR2 FNYEAQ (reference sequence). This CDR3 spans 17 amino acids. The CDR3 here is CASSLATRTGQNTEAFF. CDR3 coding DNA: TGTGCCAGCAGCTTAGCCACAAGGACAGGACAGAACACTGAAGCTTTCTTT.

The chain combines TRBV7-9 with TRBJ2-3, with 7 nucleotides matching TRBD2. Germline CDR1 and CDR2: SEHNR and FQNEAQ (reference sequence). J was trimmed by 4 bases and V by 3 bases; bases with no gene match: 1. CDR3 length equals 13 residues. The CDR3 reads CASSLGGADTQYF. The CDR3 bases are TGTGCCAGCAGCTTGGGGGGGGCAGATACGCAGTATTTT.

The J gene is TRBJ2-2, the V gene TRBV7-3; weak D call: TRBD1 (6 bases). Per the germline V gene, CDR1 is SGHTA and CDR2 is FQGTGA. The ends were cut back, 4 bases at V and 8 bases at J, with 14 bases in the middle. The CDR3 sequence is 14 residues long. Here the CDR3 DNA reads TGTGCCAGCAGCTCCTTCAGGGGCGCGGGGGAGCTGTTTTTT. This sequence encodes CASSSFRGAGELFF.

V is TRBV7-8 and J is TRBJ1-5; D gene unclear. The CDR3 extends over 17 amino acids. Germline lookup yields CDR1 SGHVS and CDR2 FQNEAQ. The V and J ends lost 1 base and 0 bases respectively, with 13 bases between them. This chain's CDR3 is CASSLEGRGSSNQPQHF. The CDR3, as DNA: TGTGCCAGCAGCTTAGAAGGACGGGGAAGTAGCAATCAGCCCCAGCATTTT.

The gene calls are TRBV27 and TRBJ2-4; unclear D gene. There are 13 residues in the CDR3. Germline CDR1 reads MNHEY; CDR2 reads SMNVEV (reference sequence). The germline V and J ends were trimmed by 3 bases and 1 base, with 4 bases remaining between them. CDR3 region: CASSFNAKNIQYF. The CDR3 nucleotides are TGTGCCAGCAGTTTCAATGCCAAAAACATTCAGTACTTC.